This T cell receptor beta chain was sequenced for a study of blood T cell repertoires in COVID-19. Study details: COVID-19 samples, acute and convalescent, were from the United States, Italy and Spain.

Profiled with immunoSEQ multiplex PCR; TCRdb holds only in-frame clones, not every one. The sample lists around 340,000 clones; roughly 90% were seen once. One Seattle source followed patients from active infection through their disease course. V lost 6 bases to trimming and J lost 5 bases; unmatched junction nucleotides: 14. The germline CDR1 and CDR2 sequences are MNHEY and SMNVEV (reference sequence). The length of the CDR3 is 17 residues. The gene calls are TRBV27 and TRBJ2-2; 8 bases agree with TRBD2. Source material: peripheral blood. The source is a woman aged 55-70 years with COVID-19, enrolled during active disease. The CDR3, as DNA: TGTGCCAGCAGGAACCCGGGGGGGGGCCGGGGAACCGGGGAGCTGTTTTTT. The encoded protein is CASRNPGGGRGTGELFF.